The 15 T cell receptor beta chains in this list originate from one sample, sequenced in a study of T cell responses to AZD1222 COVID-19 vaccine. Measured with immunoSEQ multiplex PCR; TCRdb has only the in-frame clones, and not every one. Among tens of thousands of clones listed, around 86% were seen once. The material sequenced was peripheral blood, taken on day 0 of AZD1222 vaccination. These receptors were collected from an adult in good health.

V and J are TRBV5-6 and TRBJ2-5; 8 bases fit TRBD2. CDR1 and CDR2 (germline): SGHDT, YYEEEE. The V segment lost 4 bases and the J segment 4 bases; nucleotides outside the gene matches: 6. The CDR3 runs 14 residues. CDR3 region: CASSPPAGGETQYF. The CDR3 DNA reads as TGTGCCAGCAGCCCCCCGGCGGGAGGAGAGACCCAGTACTTC.

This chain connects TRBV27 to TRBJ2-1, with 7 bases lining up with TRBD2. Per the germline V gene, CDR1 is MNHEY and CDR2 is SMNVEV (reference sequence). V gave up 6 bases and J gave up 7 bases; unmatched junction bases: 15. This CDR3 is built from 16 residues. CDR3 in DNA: TGTGCCAGCAGCCCCCTTGGGGCGGGAGTGGGAAATGAGCAGTTCTTC. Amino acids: CASSPLGAGVGNEQFF.

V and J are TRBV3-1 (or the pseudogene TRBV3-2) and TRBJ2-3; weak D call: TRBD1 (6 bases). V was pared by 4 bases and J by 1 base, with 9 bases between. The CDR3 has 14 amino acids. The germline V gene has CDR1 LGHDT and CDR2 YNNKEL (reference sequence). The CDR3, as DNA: TGTGCCAGCAGCCGGGGGCGGGGCACAGATACGCAGTATTTT. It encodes CASSRGRGTDTQYF.

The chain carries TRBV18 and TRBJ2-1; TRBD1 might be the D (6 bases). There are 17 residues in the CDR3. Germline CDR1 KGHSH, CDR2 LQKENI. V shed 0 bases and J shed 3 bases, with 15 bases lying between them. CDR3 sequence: CASSPPPGHRYYNEQFF. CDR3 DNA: TGTGCCAGCTCACCACCACCGGGACATCGGTACTACAATGAGCAGTTCTTC.

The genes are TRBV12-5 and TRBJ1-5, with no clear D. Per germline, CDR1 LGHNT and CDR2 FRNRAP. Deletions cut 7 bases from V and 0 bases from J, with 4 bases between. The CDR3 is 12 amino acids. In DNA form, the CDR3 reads TGTGCTAGTGTCTATAGCAATCAGCCCCAGCATTTT. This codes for CASVYSNQPQHF.

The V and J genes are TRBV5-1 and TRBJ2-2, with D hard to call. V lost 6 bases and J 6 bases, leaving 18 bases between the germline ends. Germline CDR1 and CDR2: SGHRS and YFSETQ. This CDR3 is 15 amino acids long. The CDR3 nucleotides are TGCGCCAGCACCCGGACCGGCCTCAACGCCGGGGAGCTGTTTTTT. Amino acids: CASTRTGLNAGELFF.

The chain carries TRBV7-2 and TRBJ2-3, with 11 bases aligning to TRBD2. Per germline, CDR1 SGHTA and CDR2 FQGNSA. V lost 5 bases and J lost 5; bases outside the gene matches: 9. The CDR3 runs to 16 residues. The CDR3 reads CASSLGLLAGGDTQYF. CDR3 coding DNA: TGTGCCAGCAGCCTAGGTCTGCTAGCGGGAGGAGATACGCAGTATTTT.

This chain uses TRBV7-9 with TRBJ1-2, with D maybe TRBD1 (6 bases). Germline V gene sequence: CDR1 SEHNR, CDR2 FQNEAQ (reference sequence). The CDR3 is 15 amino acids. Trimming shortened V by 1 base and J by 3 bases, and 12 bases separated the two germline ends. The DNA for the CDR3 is TGTGCCAGCAGCTTAGTTTGGGGGCGCGACTATGGCTACACCTTC. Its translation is CASSLVWGRDYGYTF.

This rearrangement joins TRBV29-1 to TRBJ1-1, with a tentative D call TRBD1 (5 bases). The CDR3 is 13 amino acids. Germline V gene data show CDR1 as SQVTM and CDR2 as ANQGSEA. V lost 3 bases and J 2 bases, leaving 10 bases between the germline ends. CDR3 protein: CSVDGGDNTEAFF. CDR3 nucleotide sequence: TGCAGCGTTGATGGAGGGGATAACACTGAAGCTTTCTTT.

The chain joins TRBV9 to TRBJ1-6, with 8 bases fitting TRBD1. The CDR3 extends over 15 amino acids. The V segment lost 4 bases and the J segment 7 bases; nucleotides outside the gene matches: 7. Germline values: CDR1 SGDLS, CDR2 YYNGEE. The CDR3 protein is CASSPGDRTNSPLHF. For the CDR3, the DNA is TGTGCCAGCAGCCCCGGGGACAGGACAAATTCACCCCTCCACTTT.

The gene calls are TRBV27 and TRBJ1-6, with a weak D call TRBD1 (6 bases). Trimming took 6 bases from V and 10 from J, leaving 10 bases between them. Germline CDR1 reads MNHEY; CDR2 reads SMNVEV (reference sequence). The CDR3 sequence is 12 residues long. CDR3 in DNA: TGTGCCAGCAGGGTACAGGGCTCACCCCTCCACTTT. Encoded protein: CASRVQGSPLHF.

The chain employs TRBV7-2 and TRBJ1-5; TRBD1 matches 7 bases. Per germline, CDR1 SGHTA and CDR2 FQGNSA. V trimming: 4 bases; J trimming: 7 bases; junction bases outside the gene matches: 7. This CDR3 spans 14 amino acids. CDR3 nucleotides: TGTGCCAGCAGCTCGACAGGGATCGGACAGCCCCAGCATTTT. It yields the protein CASSSTGIGQPQHF.

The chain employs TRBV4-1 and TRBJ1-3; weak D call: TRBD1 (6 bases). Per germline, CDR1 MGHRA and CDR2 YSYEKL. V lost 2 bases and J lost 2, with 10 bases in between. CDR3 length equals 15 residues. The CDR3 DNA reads TGCGCCAGCAGCCAACCACAGGGCACTGGAAACACCATATATTTT. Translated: CASSQPQGTGNTIYF.

CDR3 coding DNA: TGTGCCACCAGTCCAGGAGGCTTGGGGGCAGAAAAGACCCAGTACTTC. It translates to CATSPGGLGAEKTQYF. V usage is TRBV15 and J usage is TRBJ2-5, with D maybe TRBD1 (6 bases). This CDR3 comprises 16 residues. Trimming shortened V by 6 bases and J by 6 bases, and 23 bases separated the two germline ends. Germline V CDR1 and CDR2: LNHNV, YYDKDF (reference sequence).

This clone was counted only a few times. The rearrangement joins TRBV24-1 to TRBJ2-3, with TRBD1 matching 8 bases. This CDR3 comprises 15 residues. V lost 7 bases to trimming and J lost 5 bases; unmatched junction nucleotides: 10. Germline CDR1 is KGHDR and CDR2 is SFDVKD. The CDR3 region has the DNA TGTGCCACCAGCAGGACAGGGAGTCTTAGAGATACGCAGTATTTT. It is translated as CATSRTGSLRDTQYF.